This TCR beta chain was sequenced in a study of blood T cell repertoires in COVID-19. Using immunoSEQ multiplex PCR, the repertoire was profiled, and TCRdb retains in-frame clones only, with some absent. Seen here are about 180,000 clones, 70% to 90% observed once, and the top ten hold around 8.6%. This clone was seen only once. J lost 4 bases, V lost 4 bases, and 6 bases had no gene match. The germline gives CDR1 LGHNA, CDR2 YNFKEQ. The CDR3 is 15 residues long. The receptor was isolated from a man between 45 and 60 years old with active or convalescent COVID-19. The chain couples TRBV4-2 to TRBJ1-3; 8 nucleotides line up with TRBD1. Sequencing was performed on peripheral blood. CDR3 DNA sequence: TGTGCCAGCAGCCCTCAGGGGGCTAACGGAAACACCATATATTTT. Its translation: CASSPQGANGNTIYF.